This TCR beta chain was recorded in a study of tumor-infiltrating lymphocytes in localized non-small cell lung cancer. The overall study: Each patient gave resected tumor and non-adjacent uninvolved lung tissue. Findings and limits, study-wide: TCR sequencing covered a subset of patients with enough tissue. IM1 and IM2 tumors showed no difference in T-cell fraction.

This clone was picked up one time. Its antigen is unknown. Libraries were prepared by immunoSEQ multiplex PCR; TCRdb keeps only in-frame clonotypes and omits some of them. Among about 12,000 clones listed, approximately 90% were seen once. Germline CDR1 SGHNT, CDR2 YYREEE (reference sequence). Trimming took 4 bases from V and 5 from J; bases not matched to a gene: 5. The CDR3 length is 15 residues. This TCR came from a human donor with non-small cell lung cancer. V is TRBV5-4 and J is TRBJ2-5; 13 positions agree with TRBD2. Material for sequencing was lung tumor tissue. The CDR3: CASSRTSGSGETQYF. CDR3 in DNA: TGTGCCAGCAGCCGGACTAGCGGGAGCGGGGAGACCCAGTACTTC.